Included here is one T cell receptor beta chain sequence, with context. Its antigen is unknown. The repertoire was sequenced with immunoSEQ multiplex PCR; TCRdb's copy has only in-frame clones and lacks some. The sample shows 40,000 or so clones, 85% to 95% of them seen only once. CDR3 size: 15 residues. The junction had 4 bases not matched to a gene; V was cut back by 3 bases and J by 0 bases. Germline V gene lookup returns CDR1 SGHVS and CDR2 FNYEAQ. The data derive from a study of graft-versus-host responses after intestinal transplantation. Overall study results and limits: Peak GvH clone levels in circulation were associated with early post-transplant HvG declines. Detection of GvH clones occurred in recipient marrow, and some had their first appearance in ileum or blood. Subjects displaying graft-donor T cell macrochimerism possessed elevated graft-versus-host to host-versus-graft clonal ratios inside allografts.

The chain uses TRBV7-6 and TRBJ1-2; the match to TRBD1 covers 7 bases. The source of this sequence is a human donor who was the organ donor for an intestinal transplant. Source: unstimulated CD8+ T cells sorted from spleen or lymph node cells, taken before transplant. CDR3 coding DNA: TGTGCCAGCAGCTTTAACAGGGGACCTAACTATGGCTACACCTTC. Translation: CASSFNRGPNYGYTF.